This T cell receptor (beta chain) was identified during a study of a mutant IDH1 vaccine in newly diagnosed glioma. Study details: Most had both radiotherapy and temozolomide beforehand; others had only one.

Points from the study as a whole: Immune responses arising from the vaccine appeared in more than 90% of patients. Pseudoprogression appears to have had no connection to changes in top peripheral T cell clonotypes.

On this clone itself: Its antigen remains unknown.

Germline V lookup: CDR1 KGHSH, CDR2 LQKENI. The germline V and J ends were trimmed by 2 bases and 8 bases, with 15 bases remaining between them. This CDR3 comprises 14 residues. The assay was immunoSEQ multiplex PCR, and TCRdb's table has in-frame clones only and misses some. The table includes 80,000 to 100,000 clones, 80% detected once. Time point meaning: baseline, week 1 (first vaccination visit). The treatment: pre-vaccination baseline after standard-of-care therapy. This clonotype originated in a man aged 35 to 55 with glioma. This chain links TRBV18 with TRBJ1-2, with TRBD1 as a possible D gene (6 bases). This specimen consisted of PBMCs, obtained from a glioma patient treated with radiotherapy, temozolomide or both. The CDR3 here is CASSPVPDRGGYTF. In nucleotides, the CDR3 is TGTGCCAGCTCACCAGTTCCGGACAGAGGCGGCTACACCTTC.